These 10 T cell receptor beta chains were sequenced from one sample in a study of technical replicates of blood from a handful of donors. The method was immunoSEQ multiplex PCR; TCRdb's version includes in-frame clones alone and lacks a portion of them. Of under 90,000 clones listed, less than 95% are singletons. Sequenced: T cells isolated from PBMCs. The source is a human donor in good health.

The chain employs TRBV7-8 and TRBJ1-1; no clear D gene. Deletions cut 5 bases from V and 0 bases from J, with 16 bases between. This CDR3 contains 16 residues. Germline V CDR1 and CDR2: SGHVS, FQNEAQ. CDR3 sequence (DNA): TGTGCCAGCAGCCCCCCCGACGAGGCGGTGAACACTGAAGCTTTCTTT. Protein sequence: CASSPPDEAVNTEAFF.

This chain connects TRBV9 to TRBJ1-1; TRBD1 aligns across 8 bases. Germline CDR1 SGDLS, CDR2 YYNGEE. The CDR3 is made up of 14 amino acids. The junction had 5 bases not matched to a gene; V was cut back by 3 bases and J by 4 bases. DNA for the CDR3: TGTGCCAGCAGCGGAGAACAGGGGGGCACTGAAGCTTTCTTT. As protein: CASSGEQGGTEAFF.

CDR3 sequence reads: CASSQVSLPSGKTQYF. The DNA of the CDR3 is TGCGCCAGCAGCCAAGTCTCCCTCCCTAGCGGGAAAACGCAGTATTTT. The genes are TRBV4-1 and TRBJ2-3, with 9 bases fitting TRBD2. V shed 1 base, J shed 9 bases, and the junction held 11 bases outside the gene matches. The CDR3 loop spans 16 amino acids. Germline V CDR1 and CDR2: MGHRA, YSYEKL.

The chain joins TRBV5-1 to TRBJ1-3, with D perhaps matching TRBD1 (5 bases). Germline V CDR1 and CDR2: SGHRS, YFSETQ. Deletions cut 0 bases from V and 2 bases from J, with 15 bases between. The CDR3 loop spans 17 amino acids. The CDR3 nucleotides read TGCGCCAGCAGCTTGGAGGCAGGGATATTTGCTGGAAACACCATATATTTT. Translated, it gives CASSLEAGIFAGNTIYF.

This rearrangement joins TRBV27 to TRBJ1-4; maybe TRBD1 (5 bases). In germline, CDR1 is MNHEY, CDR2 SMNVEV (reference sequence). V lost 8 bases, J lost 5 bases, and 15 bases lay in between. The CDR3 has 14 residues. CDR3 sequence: CASRLRAKNEKLFF. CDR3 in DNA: TGTGCCAGCCGTCTCAGGGCGAAGAATGAAAAACTGTTTTTT.

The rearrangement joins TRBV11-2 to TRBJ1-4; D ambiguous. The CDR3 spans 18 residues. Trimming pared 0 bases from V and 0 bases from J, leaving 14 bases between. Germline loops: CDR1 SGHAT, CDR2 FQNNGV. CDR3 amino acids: CASSLDGSHQATNEKLFF. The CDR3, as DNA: TGTGCCAGCAGCTTAGATGGTTCTCATCAGGCAACTAATGAAAAACTGTTTTTT.

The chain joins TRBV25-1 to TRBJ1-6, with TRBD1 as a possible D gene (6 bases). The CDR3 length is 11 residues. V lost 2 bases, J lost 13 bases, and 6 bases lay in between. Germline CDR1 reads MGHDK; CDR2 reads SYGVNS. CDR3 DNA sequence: TGTGCCAGCAGTGAAACAGGGCCCCTCCACTTT. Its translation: CASSETGPLHF.

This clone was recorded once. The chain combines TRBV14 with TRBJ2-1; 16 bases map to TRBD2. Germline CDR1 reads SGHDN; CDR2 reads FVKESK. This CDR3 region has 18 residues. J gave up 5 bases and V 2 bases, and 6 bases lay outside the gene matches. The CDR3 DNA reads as TGTGCCAGCAGCCAATATCCGGGACTAGCGGGAGGGCACAATGAGCAGTTCTTC. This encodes CASSQYPGLAGGHNEQFF.

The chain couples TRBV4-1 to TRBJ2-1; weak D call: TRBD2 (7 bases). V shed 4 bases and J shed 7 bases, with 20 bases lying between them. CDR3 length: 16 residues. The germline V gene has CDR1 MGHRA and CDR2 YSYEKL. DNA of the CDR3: TGCGCCAGCAGCCTCCATTTGGGGGGAGGGGGAAATGAGCAGTTCTTC. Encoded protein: CASSLHLGGGGNEQFF.

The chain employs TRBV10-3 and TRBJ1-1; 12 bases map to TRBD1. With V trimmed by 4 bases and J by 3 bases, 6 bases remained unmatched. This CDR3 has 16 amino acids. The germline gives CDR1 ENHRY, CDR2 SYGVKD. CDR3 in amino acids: CAISGGDRGPDTEAFF. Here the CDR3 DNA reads TGTGCCATCAGTGGAGGGGACAGGGGGCCGGACACTGAAGCTTTCTTT.